These 21 T cell receptor beta chains were sequenced from one sample in a study of blood T cell repertoires in COVID-19. The method was immunoSEQ multiplex PCR; TCRdb's version includes in-frame clones alone and lacks a portion of them. The top ten hold roughly 8.2% of the sample, which has about 43,000 clones, approximately 86% seen once. The sample was peripheral blood. The origin of the receptors is a man aged 80 or over in a cohort sampled during active COVID-19.

The table lists this clone with a few counts. The chain carries TRBV5-6 and TRBJ1-2; D is unclear. Trimming took off 5 bases at V and 3 bases at J, with 14 bases between the two ends. The CDR3 extends over 14 amino acids. CDR1 and CDR2 (germline): SGHDT, YYEEEE. The CDR3 DNA reads as TGTGCCAGCAGTTTTCCTGAGGGATACTATGGCTACACCTTC. It translates to CASSFPEGYYGYTF. The full variable domain, its missing parts supplied by reference TRBV5-6 and TRBJ1-2, is DAGVTQSPTHLIKTRGQQVTLRCSPKSGHDTVSWYQQALGQGPQFIFQYYEEEERQRGNFPDRFSGHQFPNYSSELNVNALLLGDSALYLCASSFPEGYYGYTFGSGTRLTVV.

This chain connects TRBV20-1 to TRBJ2-1, with a weak D call TRBD2 (7 bases). This CDR3 comprises 14 residues. Germline assignment: CDR1 DFQATT and CDR2 SNEGSKA (reference sequence). V shed 3 bases and J shed 5 bases, with 14 bases lying between them. As DNA, the CDR3 is TGCAGTGCTAGTTTATGGGGGGGCCACAATGAGCAGTTCTTC. This encodes CSASLWGGHNEQFF.

V gene TRBV5-1 combines with J gene TRBJ2-2; D is perhaps TRBD2 (5 bases). Germline CDR1 reads SGHRS; CDR2 reads YFSETQ. The CDR3 spans 12 residues. V was clipped by 4 bases and J by 6 bases, with 7 bases between them. The DNA of the CDR3 is TGCGCCAGCAGCGACTACTCCGGGGAGCTGTTTTTT. Amino acids: CASSDYSGELFF.

V is TRBV7-9 and J is TRBJ2-6; the D gene is possibly TRBD2 (6 bases). The CDR3 contains 13 residues. The germline V gene encodes CDR1 SEHNR and CDR2 FQNEAQ (reference sequence). V was pared by 8 bases and J by 2 bases, with 7 bases between. The CDR3 loop reads CASGGTGANVLTF. CDR3 coding DNA: TGTGCCAGCGGGGGGACTGGGGCCAACGTCCTGACTTTC.

The chain is built from TRBV4-1 and TRBJ1-2; D unresolved. Germline V gene lookup returns CDR1 MGHRA and CDR2 YSYEKL. The V gene lost 0 bases and the J gene lost 6 bases, with 11 bases spanning the gap. The CDR3 length is 14 residues. DNA for the CDR3: TGCGCCAGCAGCCAAGAAAGAGGGTTCCATGGCTACACCTTC. It encodes CASSQERGFHGYTF.

CDR3 amino acids: CSVGQGEAFF. In nucleotides, the CDR3 is TGCAGCGTTGGACAGGGTGAAGCTTTCTTT. The V and J genes are TRBV29-1 and TRBJ1-1; TRBD1 agrees at 7 bases. This CDR3 comprises 10 residues. Germline CDR1 is SQVTM and CDR2 is ANQGSEA. V lost 4 bases, J lost 7 bases, and 0 bases stayed unmatched.

V is TRBV5-1 and J is TRBJ2-5; D may be TRBD1 (5 bases). V was clipped by 1 base and J by 2 bases, with 9 bases between them. The CDR3 extends over 14 amino acids. CDR1 and CDR2 from the germline V gene are SGHRS and YFSETQ. The CDR3: CASSLSTGQETQYF. In nucleotides, the CDR3 is TGCGCCAGCAGCTTGTCTACAGGTCAAGAGACCCAGTACTTC.

CDR3: CASRSFRTSGRTGELFF. The DNA for the CDR3 is TGTGCCAGTAGGAGTTTTAGGACTAGCGGGAGGACCGGGGAGCTGTTTTTT. The chain couples TRBV19 to TRBJ2-2, with 14 bases that match TRBD2. The V and J ends lost 6 bases and 5 bases, in that order; junction bases with no gene match: 8. Germline V gene data show CDR1 as LNHDA and CDR2 as SQIVND (reference sequence). There are 17 residues in the CDR3.

The V and J genes are TRBV29-1 and TRBJ2-7; TRBD2 matches at 11 bases. The junction had 14 bases not matched to a gene; V was cut back by 2 bases and J by 8 bases. CDR1 and CDR2 (germline): SQVTM, ANQGSEA. This CDR3 is 16 amino acids long. CDR3 coding DNA: TGCAGCGTTGAATTGGGGATTGGGACTAGCGGCTCGAAGCAGTACTTC. Amino acid sequence: CSVELGIGTSGSKQYF.

Only one count was recorded for this clone. This sequence joins TRBV3-1 (or the pseudogene TRBV3-2) and TRBJ2-6; 16 bases match TRBD2. Germline CDR1 reads LGHDT; CDR2 reads YNNKEL (reference sequence). V shed 0 bases, J shed 4 bases, and the junction held 6 bases outside the gene matches. The CDR3 sequence is 20 residues long. The CDR3 DNA is TGTGCCAGCAGCCAAGAAGGGACTAGCGGGAGGGCCACCGGGGCCAACGTCCTGACTTTC. As protein: CASSQEGTSGRATGANVLTF.

This rearrangement joins TRBV14 to TRBJ2-3, with 8 bases lining up with TRBD1. With V trimmed by 4 bases and J by 4 bases, 10 bases remained unmatched. CDR1 and CDR2 from the germline V gene are SGHDN and FVKESK. The CDR3 totals 16 residues. The CDR3 protein is CASSLLPGQAPDTQYF. The CDR3 bases are TGTGCCAGCAGCCTACTCCCGGGACAGGCCCCAGATACGCAGTATTTT. Together with reference TRBV14 and TRBJ2-3, the CDR3 gives the full variable domain: EAGVTQFPSHSVIEKGQTVTLRCDPISGHDNLYWYRRVMGKEIKFLLHFVKESKQDESGMPNNRFLAERTGGTYSTLKVQPAELEDSGVYFCASSLLPGQAPDTQYFGPGTRLTVL.

Note on this clone: Other DNA variants within this sample encode the same CDR3. This chain uses TRBV7-9 with TRBJ1-2; 10 nucleotides agree with TRBD1. CDR3 size: 13 residues. CDR1 SEHNR and CDR2 FQNEAQ come from the germline V gene (reference sequence). V was pared by 5 bases and J by 7 bases, with 4 bases of the junction left unmatched. The CDR3 nucleotides are TGTGCCAGCAGCGACCGGGACAGGGGTGGCTACACCTTC. As protein: CASSDRDRGGYTF.

The J gene is TRBJ1-6, the V gene TRBV5-3, with D hard to call. TRBV5-3 is annotated as an ORF whose role is uncertain. The V gene lost 10 bases and the J gene lost 3 bases, with 11 bases spanning the gap. There are 13 residues in the CDR3. The CDR3 region is CAGEEFYNSPLHF. For the CDR3, the DNA is TGTGCCGGAGAGGAGTTCTATAATTCACCCCTCCACTTT.

The V gene is TRBV9, the J gene TRBJ2-3; D gene unclear. With 0 bases removed from V and 5 bases from J, the gap between germline ends came to 4 bases. The CDR3 has 12 amino acids. CDR1 is SGDLS, CDR2 YYNGEE, per germline. The CDR3 loop reads CASSVGVDTQYF. CDR3 nucleotides: TGTGCCAGCAGCGTAGGCGTAGATACGCAGTATTTT.

The J gene is TRBJ2-7, the V gene TRBV7-9; a weak D match, TRBD2 (6 bases). Germline CDR1 SEHNR, CDR2 FQNEAQ (reference sequence). There are 14 residues in the CDR3. V lost 5 bases, J lost 2 bases, and 13 bases lay in between. Written as DNA, the CDR3 is TGTGCCAGCAGCCCGAATAGCGGTCCCTACGAGCAGTACTTC. Its translation: CASSPNSGPYEQYF.

The V gene is TRBV7-3, the J gene TRBJ2-7, with 12 nucleotides matching TRBD1. J gave up 3 bases and V 5 bases, and 11 bases lay outside the gene matches. Germline V gives CDR1 SGHTA, CDR2 FQGTGA. There are 17 residues in the CDR3. The CDR3 loop reads CASSPGTGGFANYEQYF. The CDR3 coding sequence is TGTGCCAGCAGCCCAGGGACAGGGGGCTTTGCGAACTACGAGCAGTACTTC.

This rearrangement joins TRBV19 to TRBJ2-7, with TRBD1 matching 12 bases. Trimming took 5 bases from V and 3 from J; bases not matched to a gene: 5. This CDR3 comprises 15 residues. From germline, CDR1 is LNHDA and CDR2 SQIVND (reference sequence). The CDR3 nucleotides read TGTGCCAGTAGTGTCGGGACAGGGGGCCTCTACGAGCAGTACTTC. This encodes CASSVGTGGLYEQYF. The whole variable domain, filled in from reference TRBV19 and TRBJ2-7, reads DGGITQSPKYLFRKEGQNVTLSCEQNLNHDAMYWYRQDPGQGLRLIYYSQIVNDFQKGDIAEGYSVSREKKESFPLTVTSAQKNPTAFYLCASSVGTGGLYEQYFGPGTRLTVT.

The chain couples TRBV6-4 to TRBJ2-6; a weak D match, TRBD1 (5 bases). Germline V lookup: CDR1 MRHNA, CDR2 SNTAGT. V lost 1 base, J lost 5 bases, and 9 bases lay in between. CDR3 length: 15 residues. CDR3 amino acids: CASSDWAGRANVLTF. The CDR3 DNA follows: TGTGCCAGCAGTGACTGGGCAGGGAGGGCCAACGTCCTGACTTTC.

The rearrangement joins TRBV10-2 to TRBJ2-5; 7 bases align to TRBD1. CDR3 length: 14 residues. Germline lookup yields CDR1 WSHSY and CDR2 SAAADI. V gave up 2 bases and J gave up 5 bases; unmatched junction bases: 5. For the CDR3, the DNA is TGCGCCAGCAGTGAGGACAGGGTTTGGGAGACCCAGTACTTC. Encoded protein: CASSEDRVWETQYF.

This sequence joins TRBV18 and TRBJ2-2; 10 bases agree with TRBD2. Germline CDR1 and CDR2: KGHSH and LQKENI. CDR3 length equals 17 residues. J was trimmed by 1 base and V by 3 bases; bases with no gene match: 5. The CDR3 reads CASSPTPSGGNTGELFF. The CDR3 nucleotides are TGTGCCAGCTCACCGACCCCTAGCGGGGGGAACACCGGGGAGCTGTTTTTT.

The J gene is TRBJ1-2, the V gene TRBV5-4; tentatively, D is TRBD1 (5 bases). The V and J ends lost 4 bases and 4 bases respectively, with 14 bases between them. The germline V gene has CDR1 SGHNT and CDR2 YYREEE (reference sequence). This CDR3 region has 14 residues. The CDR3 DNA reads TGTGCCAGCAGCAATCCTCAGGGTAGCTATGGCTACACCTTC. Residues: CASSNPQGSYGYTF.